These 7 T cell receptor beta chains were all obtained from the same sample, sequenced in a study of CD8+CD57+ T cells in acquired aplastic anemia. The template used for profiling TCR beta VDJ and CDR3 was genomic DNA. One entry per CDR3 protein results from TCRdb running MiXCR on the reads. The sample comprises 220,000 or so distinct CDR3 sequences, 50% to 70% of which are singletons, and roughly 53% rests with the top ten. Patients included in sequencing had previously demonstrated CD8+CD57+ cell expansion by flow cytometry. The sequenced sample consisted of sorted CD4+, CD8+, or CD8+CD57+ T cells (not recorded which) from PBMCs. The receptors originated from a human donor with aplastic anemia.

The chain has TRBV5-6 and TRBJ2-1; 10 nucleotides agree with TRBD1. Germline V gives CDR1 SGHDT, CDR2 YYEEEE. The CDR3 contains 15 residues. J lost 7 bases, V lost 4 bases, and 8 bases had no gene match. The CDR3: CASSVGGQGLNEQFF. The CDR3 DNA follows: TGTGCCAGCAGCGTGGGGGGACAGGGGTTGAATGAGCAGTTCTTC.

This chain connects TRBV20-1 to TRBJ2-7; 11 bases match TRBD2. Trimming removed 3 bases from V and 7 bases from J; junction bases left unmatched: 5. Germline-derived CDR1 and CDR2 are DFQATT and SNEGSKA (reference sequence). The CDR3 is 13 amino acids. The CDR3 loop is CSASSGGASEQYF. The CDR3 nucleotides are TGCAGTGCTAGTAGCGGGGGGGCTAGTGAGCAGTACTTC.

There are many counts of this clonotype. The rearrangement joins TRBV7-9 to TRBJ2-7; D gene unclear. The V end lost 5 bases, the J end lost 7 bases, and 15 bases lay between the germline ends. The CDR3 has 13 amino acids. The germline V gene encodes CDR1 SEHNR and CDR2 FQNEAQ (reference sequence). CDR3 sequence reads: CASSPRVGKEQYF. The CDR3 DNA follows: TGTGCCAGCAGCCCCCGTGTGGGGAAGGAGCAGTACTTC.

The sample holds one count of this clonotype. The chain has TRBV7-3 and TRBJ1-4; weak D call: TRBD1 (6 bases). The CDR3 loop spans 14 amino acids. Germline V lookup: CDR1 SGHTA, CDR2 FQGTGA. The V and J ends lost 6 bases and 5 bases respectively, with 13 bases between them. DNA for the CDR3: TGTGCCAGCAGTCCCTGGGGGGCAAATGAAAAACTGTTTTTT. It is translated as CASSPWGANEKLFF.

The chain recombines TRBV9 with TRBJ2-7; D is undetermined. Germline CDR1 reads SGDLS; CDR2 reads YYNGEE. With 4 bases removed from V and 4 bases from J, the gap between germline ends came to 6 bases. This CDR3 has 11 residues. CDR3 coding DNA: TGTGCCAGCAGCCCGGTTTACGAGCAGTACTTC. This sequence encodes CASSPVYEQYF.

The chain joins TRBV6-4 to TRBJ2-1, with D unresolved. Germline assignment: CDR1 MRHNA and CDR2 SNTAGT. Trimming pared 8 bases from V and 3 bases from J, leaving 8 bases between. The CDR3 contains 12 residues. The CDR3 here is CASRTVYNEQFF. Here the CDR3 DNA reads TGTGCCAGCCGAACAGTCTACAATGAGCAGTTCTTC.

This chain links TRBV4-3 with TRBJ1-1; the D is unclear. Germline assignment: CDR1 LGHNA and CDR2 YSLEER. V gave up 3 bases and J gave up 7 bases, with 12 bases separating them. The CDR3 loop spans 13 amino acids. The CDR3 is CASSQEDGFEAFF. CDR3 coding DNA: TGCGCCAGCAGCCAGGAAGACGGATTTGAAGCTTTCTTT.